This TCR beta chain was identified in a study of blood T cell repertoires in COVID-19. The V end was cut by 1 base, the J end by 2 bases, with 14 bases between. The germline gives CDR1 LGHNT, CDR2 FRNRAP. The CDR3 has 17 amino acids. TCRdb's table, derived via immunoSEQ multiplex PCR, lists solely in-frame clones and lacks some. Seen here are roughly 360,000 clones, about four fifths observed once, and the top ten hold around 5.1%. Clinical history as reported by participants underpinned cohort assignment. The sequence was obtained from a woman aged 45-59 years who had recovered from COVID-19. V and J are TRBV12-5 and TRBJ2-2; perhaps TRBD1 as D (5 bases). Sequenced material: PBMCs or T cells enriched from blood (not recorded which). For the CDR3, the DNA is TGTGCTAGTGGTTTGGCTCCCGACAGCCTAAACACCGGGGAGCTGTTTTTT. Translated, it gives CASGLAPDSLNTGELFF. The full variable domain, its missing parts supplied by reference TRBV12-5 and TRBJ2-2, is DARVTQTPRHKVTEMGQEVTMRCQPILGHNTVFWYRQTMMQGLELLAYFRNRAPLDDSGMPKDRFSAEMPDATLATLKIQPSEPRDSAVYFCASGLAPDSLNTGELFFGEGSRLTVL.